Below are 32 T cell receptor beta chains sequenced from a single sample in a study of TIL therapy for anti-PD-1-resistant metastatic lung cancer. The immunoSEQ assay was v3. Libraries were prepared by immunoSEQ multiplex PCR; TCRdb keeps only in-frame clonotypes and omits some of them. Of tens of thousands of clones in the sample, approximately 70% were seen once. Time point: pre-treatment sample, taken before nivolumab and TIL therapy. Pleural nodules or supraclavicular lymph nodes made up most of the excised metastases sampled. This specimen was tumor tissue, taken at baseline. These receptors all stem from a person between 25 and 80 years old with non-small cell lung cancer.

The chain recombines TRBV5-1 with TRBJ1-2; no clear D. Germline CDR1 and CDR2: SGHRS and YFSETQ. The CDR3 runs 14 residues. V lost 1 base, J lost 8 bases, and 15 bases lay in between. This chain's CDR3 is CASSLSEGGYGYTF. The CDR3 DNA follows: TGCGCCAGCAGCTTGTCGGAGGGCGGTTACGGCTACACCTTC. The full variable domain, completed using reference TRBV5-1 and TRBJ1-2, is KAGVTQTPRYLIKTRGQQVTLSCSPISGHRSVSWYQQTPGQGLQFLFEYFSETQRNKGNFPGRFSGRQFSNSRSEMNVSTLELGDSALYLCASSLSEGGYGYTFGSGTRLTVV.

The CDR3 coding sequence is TGTGCCAGCAGTGAGCGTCGGGACTACCCCCCACTCGCAGATACGCAGTATTTT. Amino acid sequence: CASSERRDYPPLADTQYF. The chain links TRBV6-1 to TRBJ2-3, with 7 bases matching TRBD2. Germline lookup yields CDR1 MNHNS and CDR2 SASEGT. This CDR3 contains 18 residues. V lost 3 bases and J lost 4; bases outside the gene matches: 16.

This clone was recorded only once. CDR3 DNA: TGTGCCAGCAGTTTTAGGGACAGTCGGGGCTACACCTTC. Residues: CASSFRDSRGYTF. The chain uses TRBV27 and TRBJ1-2; TRBD1 matches at 7 bases. The ends lost 3 bases at V and 8 bases at J; junction bases unmatched: 6. Germline assignment: CDR1 MNHEY and CDR2 SMNVEV (reference sequence). This CDR3 is built from 13 residues.

A few counts support this clone. The chain uses TRBV18 and TRBJ2-7; 7 bases align to TRBD1. The CDR3 has 16 amino acids. The junction had 6 bases not matched to a gene; V was cut back by 1 base and J by 0 bases. CDR1 and CDR2 from the germline V gene are KGHSH and LQKENI. The CDR3 DNA reads as TGTGCCAGCTCACCACAACCCGGGACAGCCTCCTACGAGCAGTACTTC. Translated, it gives CASSPQPGTASYEQYF.

The chain has TRBV5-1 and TRBJ2-3; TRBD2 matches at 10 bases. The length of the CDR3 is 20 residues. The V segment lost 0 bases and the J segment 0 bases; nucleotides outside the gene matches: 13. The germline V gene encodes CDR1 SGHRS and CDR2 YFSETQ. CDR3 sequence reads: CASSLAVLAGGPSSTDTQYF. As DNA, the CDR3 is TGCGCCAGCAGCTTGGCCGTATTAGCGGGGGGCCCTTCTAGCACAGATACGCAGTATTTT.

The chain uses TRBV5-4 and TRBJ2-1; 8 bases are shared with TRBD1. The CDR3 runs to 13 residues. CDR1 and CDR2 from the germline V gene are SGHNT and YYREEE (reference sequence). V lost 5 bases and J lost 9; bases outside the gene matches: 7. This chain's CDR3 is CASSWGTGVEQFF. The CDR3 DNA sequence: TGTGCCAGCAGTTGGGGGACAGGCGTTGAGCAGTTCTTC.

The rearrangement links TRBV7-2 to TRBJ1-2; D remains unclear. Trimming removed 0 bases from V and 4 bases from J, with 9 bases in between. There are 14 residues in the CDR3. The germline V gene encodes CDR1 SGHTA and CDR2 FQGNSA. The CDR3 sequence: CASSLARERYGYTF. In DNA form, the CDR3 reads TGTGCCAGCAGCTTAGCGCGGGAACGCTATGGCTACACCTTC.

In nucleotides, the CDR3 is TGTGCCATCAGTCGACTAGCGGGAGGGCCCCACAATGAGCAGTTCTTC. Its protein is CAISRLAGGPHNEQFF. J is TRBJ2-1 and V is TRBV10-3; 14 bases line up with TRBD2. The CDR3 spans 16 residues. Germline trimming cut 5 bases from V and 5 bases from J; bases unmatched to any gene: 5. The V gene's germline CDR1 is ENHRY and CDR2 SYGVKD.

This clone was seen a single time. The chain carries TRBV11-2 and TRBJ2-3; 11 bases line up with TRBD2. Losses at the gene ends were 5 bases for V and 4 bases for J; bases not matched to a gene: 8. This CDR3 is 16 amino acids long. The germline V gene encodes CDR1 SGHAT and CDR2 FQNNGV. The CDR3 sequence is CASSPGVAGGADTQYF. The CDR3 DNA reads as TGTGCCAGCAGCCCCGGGGTAGCGGGAGGGGCAGATACGCAGTATTTT.

The chain couples TRBV30 to TRBJ2-7, with D perhaps matching TRBD1 (6 bases). The CDR3 totals 12 residues. CDR1 GTSNPN and CDR2 SVGIG come from the germline V gene (reference sequence). V shed 2 bases and J shed 6 bases, with 11 bases lying between them. The CDR3 nucleotides are TGTGCCTGGAGTCTACAGGGTTCCGAGCAGTACTTC. This codes for CAWSLQGSEQYF.

The J gene is TRBJ2-6, the V gene TRBV30; the D gene is possibly TRBD1 (5 bases). The germline CDR1 and CDR2 sequences are GTSNPN and SVGIG (reference sequence). With 0 bases removed from V and 9 bases from J, the gap between germline ends came to 12 bases. The CDR3 totals 14 residues. The CDR3 nucleotides are TGTGCCTGGAGTGTAAAAGGGGCGGACAACGTCCTGACTTTC. Protein product: CAWSVKGADNVLTF.

V gene TRBV30 combines with J gene TRBJ1-4, with D unclear. The germline V gene has CDR1 GTSNPN and CDR2 SVGIG (reference sequence). The CDR3 runs 14 residues. V lost 1 base and J 7 bases, leaving 13 bases between the germline ends. The CDR3 DNA is TGTGCCTGGAGTGGGTCTACGCCGGGTGAAAAACTGTTTTTT. This gives the protein CAWSGSTPGEKLFF.

This clone showed up just a few times. This sequence joins TRBV7-6 and TRBJ2-1, with 8 bases matching TRBD2. V lost 3 bases, J lost 1 base, and 8 bases stayed unmatched. The CDR3 sequence is 17 residues long. The germline CDR1 and CDR2 sequences are SGHVS and FNYEAQ. The CDR3, as DNA: TGTGCCAGCAGCTTGGTGAGCGGGGGACGTTCCTACAATGAGCAGTTCTTC. This codes for CASSLVSGGRSYNEQFF. The variable domain in full, with the rest retrieved from reference TRBV7-6 and TRBJ2-1, is GAGVSQSPRYKVTKRGQDVALRCDPISGHVSLYWYRQALGQGPEFLTYFNYEAQQDKSGLPNDRFSAERPEGSISTLTIQRTEQRDSAMYRCASSLVSGGRSYNEQFFGPGTRLTVL.

This chain connects TRBV11-2 to TRBJ2-1, with D unclear. The CDR3 consists of 14 residues. CDR1 is SGHAT, CDR2 FQNNGV, per germline. Trimming pared 5 bases from V and 7 bases from J, leaving 15 bases between. Here the CDR3 reads CASSPRRYGNEQFF. CDR3 in DNA: TGTGCCAGCAGCCCGCGGCGTTACGGGAATGAGCAGTTCTTC.

The rearrangement uses TRBV19 and TRBJ2-5; 8 bases map to TRBD1. CDR3 length: 15 residues. In germline, CDR1 is LNHDA, CDR2 SQIVND (reference sequence). Trimming at V came to 1 base and at J to 5 bases, leaving 6 bases not matched to a gene. The chain's CDR3 is CASSIGQGAGETQYF. For the CDR3, the DNA is TGTGCCAGTAGTATAGGGCAGGGGGCGGGGGAGACCCAGTACTTC.

This CDR3 is CASSYSGVTEAFF. The CDR3 bases are TGTGCCAGCAGTTACTCGGGGGTCACTGAAGCTTTCTTT. The chain has TRBV6-5 and TRBJ1-1, with a tentative D call TRBD1 (5 bases). The V and J ends lost 0 bases and 4 bases respectively, with 6 bases between them. This CDR3 spans 13 amino acids. Germline V CDR1 and CDR2: MNHEY, SVGAGI.

The gene calls are TRBV29-1 and TRBJ2-7; unclear D gene. There are 15 residues in the CDR3. Between the trimmed V and J ends, which lost 1 base and 3 bases, there was a span of 16 bases. Germline V gives CDR1 SQVTM, CDR2 ANQGSEA. This CDR3 is CSVEGLITGYYEQYF. In nucleotides, the CDR3 is TGCAGCGTTGAAGGCCTGATTACCGGGTACTACGAGCAGTACTTC.

V usage is TRBV7-7 and J usage is TRBJ2-5; 10 bases line up with TRBD2. The CDR3 has 15 residues. Germline assignment: CDR1 SSHAT and CDR2 FNYEAQ (reference sequence). V was pared by 3 bases and J by 1 base, with 2 bases of the junction left unmatched. CDR3 nucleotide sequence: TGTGCCAGCAGCTTCGGGACTAGCGCCCAAGAGACCCAGTACTTC. Translation gives CASSFGTSAQETQYF.

The chain couples TRBV6-4 to TRBJ2-3, with 15 bases fitting TRBD2. Germline CDR1 MRHNA, CDR2 SNTAGT. The trim removed 4 bases at V and 4 bases at J, leaving 0 bases unmatched. CDR3 length: 15 amino acids. The CDR3 here is CASSGTSGGADTQYF. CDR3 bases: TGTGCCAGCAGTGGGACTAGCGGGGGGGCAGATACGCAGTATTTT.

The chain has TRBV7-9 and TRBJ2-5, with 16 bases identical to TRBD2. The CDR3 extends over 19 amino acids. Trimming cost V 1 base and J 4 bases; bases outside gene matches: 9. Germline V gene data show CDR1 as SEHNR and CDR2 as FQNEAQ (reference sequence). CDR3 DNA sequence: TGTGCCAGCAGCTTAGGAGGGACTAGCGGGAGGGTCCGGGTAGAGACCCAGTACTTC. It is translated as CASSLGGTSGRVRVETQYF.

The chain has TRBV9 and TRBJ2-7; 9 bases are a match to TRBD1. Germline CDR1 reads SGDLS; CDR2 reads YYNGEE. This CDR3 region has 15 residues. The J segment lost 7 bases and the V segment lost 4 bases, leaving 12 bases of the junction unmatched. CDR3 DNA sequence: TGTGCCAGCAGCACAGGGGACAGGGACCCTAGTGAGCAGTACTTC. Its protein is CASSTGDRDPSEQYF. Based on the CDR3 plus reference TRBV9 and TRBJ2-7, the full variable domain is DSGVTQTPKHLITATGQRVTLRCSPRSGDLSVYWYQQSLDQGLQFLIQYYNGEERAKGNILERFSAQQFPDLHSELNLSSLELGDSALYFCASSTGDRDPSEQYFGPGTRLTVT.

The chain joins TRBV28 to TRBJ2-3; TRBD1 might be the D (5 bases). Germline CDR1 and CDR2: MDHEN and SYDVKM. V was trimmed by 7 bases and J by 4 bases, leaving 18 bases between them. This CDR3 region has 15 residues. The CDR3 is CASTPQQGGADTQYF. The CDR3 nucleotides read TGTGCCAGCACCCCCCAGCAGGGTGGCGCAGATACGCAGTATTTT.

The chain has TRBV30 and TRBJ2-2, with TRBD1 identical over 7 bases. CDR3 length: 15 residues. Germline V gives CDR1 GTSNPN, CDR2 SVGIG (reference sequence). J gave up 7 bases and V 2 bases, and 10 bases lay outside the gene matches. CDR3 in DNA: TGTGCCTGGAGTAAGGGGGCTAGAACAGGCGGGGAGCTGTTTTTT. Residues: CAWSKGARTGGELFF. Filled out from reference TRBV30 and TRBJ2-2, the complete variable domain reads SQTIHQWPATLVQPVGSPLSLECTVEGTSNPNLYWYRQAAGRGLQLLFYSVGIGQISSEVPQNLSASRPQDRQFILSSKKLLLSDSGFYLCAWSKGARTGGELFFGEGSRLTVL.

This chain uses TRBV20-1 with TRBJ2-7; D uncertain. The CDR3 has 11 residues. V was trimmed by 3 bases and J by 5 bases, leaving 8 bases between them. The V gene's germline CDR1 is DFQATT and CDR2 SNEGSKA (reference sequence). CDR3 protein: CSASKGNEQYF. Here the CDR3 DNA reads TGCAGTGCTAGTAAAGGCAACGAGCAGTACTTC.

The chain is built from TRBV13 and TRBJ1-1, with a tentative D call TRBD1 (5 bases). V shed 2 bases and J shed 2 bases, with 18 bases lying between them. Germline CDR1 PRHDT, CDR2 FYEKMQ (reference sequence). The CDR3 runs to 17 residues. This CDR3 reads CASSLSSVGRVNTEAFF. The CDR3 DNA is TGTGCCAGCAGCTTAAGTTCCGTAGGCAGGGTAAACACTGAAGCTTTCTTT.

This chain joins TRBV6-5 and TRBJ1-2; 7 bases fit TRBD1. The CDR3 is 13 amino acids. In germline, CDR1 is MNHEY, CDR2 SVGAGI. V trimming: 7 bases; J trimming: 2 bases; junction bases outside the gene matches: 4. The CDR3 nucleotides read TGTGCCAGCATTGAGACAGGGAACTATGGCTACACCTTC. This gives the protein CASIETGNYGYTF.

The J gene is TRBJ1-1, the V gene TRBV19; a possible D gene is TRBD1 (5 bases). The CDR3 is 14 residues long. CDR1 and CDR2 (germline): LNHDA, SQIVND (reference sequence). The ends were cut back, 3 bases at V and 2 bases at J, with 10 bases in the middle. The DNA for the CDR3 is TGTGCCAGTAGTATTAGGGGATCCAACACTGAAGCTTTCTTT. Translated: CASSIRGSNTEAFF. Drawing the rest from reference TRBV19 and TRBJ1-1, the complete variable domain is DGGITQSPKYLFRKEGQNVTLSCEQNLNHDAMYWYRQDPGQGLRLIYYSQIVNDFQKGDIAEGYSVSREKKESFPLTVTSAQKNPTAFYLCASSIRGSNTEAFFGQGTRLTVV.

This rearrangement joins TRBV15 to TRBJ1-4; 12 nucleotides line up with TRBD1. V trimming: 7 bases; J trimming: 6 bases; junction bases outside the gene matches: 3. The germline CDR1 and CDR2 sequences are LNHNV and YYDKDF (reference sequence). CDR3 length equals 14 residues. CDR3 in DNA: TGTGCCACCAAGGGACAGGGGGCGCATGAAAAACTGTTTTTT. It translates to CATKGQGAHEKLFF.

The chain has TRBV19 and TRBJ1-6; possibly TRBD1 for D (5 bases). This CDR3 is 14 amino acids long. V was trimmed by 5 bases and J by 7 bases, leaving 12 bases between them. CDR1 is LNHDA and CDR2 is SQIVND in the germline V gene (reference sequence). CDR3 sequence: CASSEGLLNSPLHF. The CDR3 nucleotides read TGTGCCAGTAGTGAGGGGCTTTTAAATTCACCCCTCCACTTT.

CDR3 loop: CASSESGAGTAETQYF. The CDR3 DNA reads TGTGCCAGCAGTGAATCGGGCGCCGGGACTGCAGAGACCCAGTACTTC. The gene calls are TRBV2 and TRBJ2-5; a possible D gene is TRBD2 (6 bases). With 2 bases removed from V and 4 bases from J, the gap between germline ends came to 17 bases. Germline lookup yields CDR1 SNHLY and CDR2 FYNNEI. This CDR3 is built from 16 residues.

This clone was counted a few times. The chain carries TRBV9 and TRBJ1-6; 8 nucleotides align to TRBD1. Germline CDR1 is SGDLS and CDR2 is YYNGEE. J lost 9 bases, V lost 0 bases, and 2 bases had no gene match. The CDR3 covers 14 residues. In DNA, the CDR3 is TGTGCCAGCAGCGTAGGAGACAGGGGTTCACCCCTCCACTTT. This translates into CASSVGDRGSPLHF.

The gene calls are TRBV30 and TRBJ1-4, with D possibly matching TRBD1 (5 bases). With 4 bases removed from V and 8 bases from J, the gap between germline ends came to 20 bases. The CDR3 has 15 residues. The germline V gene has CDR1 GTSNPN and CDR2 SVGIG (reference sequence). The CDR3 loop reads CAWTVRAGSREKLFF. The CDR3 DNA follows: TGTGCCTGGACCGTACGGGCAGGGAGCCGGGAAAAACTGTTTTTT.